Listed here are 21 T cell receptor beta chains from one sample, sequenced in a study of blood T cells in healthy people across ages. A J-beta primer mix and a sample-barcoded 5' primer were used in a second PCR of about 7 to 12 cycles. Each CDR3 protein is one row after TCRdb ran MiXCR on the 5' RACE reads. The table shows 1.5 million to 1.8 million distinct CDR3 sequences, with 35% to 45% occurring only once. Input material: blood. The receptors here all came from a woman aged 18-29 years in good health.

This chain links TRBV5-6 with TRBJ2-7; D could derive from TRBD1 or TRBD2 (5 bases each). Trimming removed 4 bases at V and 6 bases at J, with 14 bases between. Per germline, CDR1 SGHDT and CDR2 YYEEEE. The CDR3 extends over 13 amino acids. The CDR3 loop reads CASSSGQDREQYF. CDR3 in DNA: TGTGCCAGCAGCAGCGGACAAGACCGCGAGCAGTACTTC.

This clonotype occurred once. CDR3 sequence reads: CASSQVAVEQFF. In DNA, the CDR3 is TGTGCCAGCAGCCAAGTTGCGGTTGAGCAGTTCTTC. The chain joins TRBV3-1 to TRBJ2-1; D gene uncertain. This CDR3 comprises 12 residues. Trimming shortened V by 1 base and J by 9 bases, and 7 bases separated the two germline ends. Germline V lookup: CDR1 LGHDT, CDR2 YNNKEL (reference sequence).

The chain uses TRBV29-1 and TRBJ2-3, with 7 bases matching TRBD2. Germline V CDR1 and CDR2: SQVTM, ANQGSEA. The ends lost 3 bases at V and 5 bases at J; junction bases unmatched: 11. The CDR3 is 15 residues long. The CDR3 DNA sequence: TGCAGCGTTGACACCAGCGGGGTACGAGAAGATACGCAGTATTTT. Its translation is CSVDTSGVREDTQYF.

The chain employs TRBV3-1 and TRBJ2-1; 7 bases match TRBD1. The J segment lost 4 bases and the V segment lost 4 bases, leaving 7 bases of the junction unmatched. Germline-derived CDR1 and CDR2 are LGHDT and YNNKEL (reference sequence). The CDR3 contains 15 residues. CDR3 DNA: TGTGCCAGCAGCCCGACAGCGACAGGGTACAATGAGCAGTTCTTC. This encodes CASSPTATGYNEQFF.

This clonotype has just a few counts. The chain links TRBV7-2 to TRBJ2-1; D is undetermined. There are 11 residues in the CDR3. Looked up from germline, CDR1 is SGHTA and CDR2 is FQGNSA. V gave up 3 bases and J gave up 9 bases, with 6 bases separating them. The CDR3 coding sequence is TGTGCCAGCAGCTTCTATAGTGAGCAGTTCTTC. It codes for CASSFYSEQFF.

The V call is TRBV6-1, the J call TRBJ1-3; 8 bases align to TRBD1. Germline assignment: CDR1 MNHNS and CDR2 SASEGT. Germline trimming cut 7 bases from V and 3 bases from J; bases unmatched to any gene: 5. This CDR3 comprises 14 residues. CDR3: CASKSGGFGNTIYF. In nucleotides, the CDR3 is TGTGCCAGCAAGTCAGGGGGCTTTGGAAACACCATATATTTT.

There are a few counts of this clonotype. The chain uses TRBV6-5 and TRBJ2-7; weak D call: TRBD2 (6 bases). The CDR3 loop spans 15 amino acids. V lost 0 bases and J lost 7, with 16 bases in between. The germline CDR1 and CDR2 sequences are MNHEY and SVGAGI. CDR3: CASSYSNRGTREQYF. CDR3 bases: TGTGCCAGCAGTTACTCGAATCGGGGGACGCGGGAGCAGTACTTC.

J is TRBJ2-6 and V is TRBV29-1; TRBD2 agrees at 9 bases. Germline-derived CDR1 and CDR2 are SQVTM and ANQGSEA. The junction had 12 bases not matched to a gene; V was cut back by 0 bases and J by 0 bases. This CDR3 comprises 20 residues. The CDR3 is CSVEEPSLAGLNSGANVLTF. The CDR3, as DNA: TGCAGCGTTGAAGAACCCTCTCTAGCGGGGTTAAACTCTGGGGCCAACGTCCTGACTTTC.

As concerns this clonotype: The germline gene is not matched at one end of the junction; a read error may be the cause. The chain recombines TRBV4-3 with TRBJ2-5, with TRBD1 as a possible D gene (6 bases). The length of the CDR3 is 18 residues. From germline, CDR1 is LGHNA and CDR2 YSLEER. CDR3 in DNA: TGCGCCAGCGGCCAAGATATCGTAACAGGGCGGTCCCAAGAGACCCAGTACTTC. Protein sequence: CASGQDIVTGRSQETQYF.

This chain's CDR3 is CSARAIGGSSYNEQFF. CDR3 sequence (DNA): TGCAGTGCTAGGGCAATCGGGGGCAGCTCCTACAATGAGCAGTTCTTC. The chain links TRBV20-1 to TRBJ2-1; D may be TRBD1 or TRBD2 (6 bases each). Trimming stripped 3 bases from V and 0 bases from J, with 15 bases between. Germline V CDR1 and CDR2: DFQATT, SNEGSKA (reference sequence). The CDR3 has 16 residues.

This chain connects TRBV27 to TRBJ2-7; TRBD1 aligns across 10 bases. This CDR3 has 14 residues. The junction had 12 bases not matched to a gene; V was cut back by 5 bases and J by 11 bases. The V gene's germline CDR1 is MNHEY and CDR2 SMNVEV (reference sequence). CDR3 in amino acids: CASSPRTGGPREYF. For the CDR3, the DNA is TGTGCCAGCAGTCCCAGGACAGGGGGTCCAAGGGAGTACTTC.

J is TRBJ2-7 and V is TRBV10-3; tentative D call: TRBD1 (5 bases). The germline V gene has CDR1 ENHRY and CDR2 SYGVKD. The germline V and J ends were trimmed by 0 bases and 2 bases, with 11 bases remaining between them. The CDR3 is made up of 15 amino acids. In DNA, the CDR3 is TGTGCCATCAGTGAGTCGAGACAGACCGCCTACGAGCAGTACTTC. Protein: CAISESRQTAYEQYF.

This clonotype came up many times. The chain links TRBV7-9 to TRBJ1-2; weak D call: TRBD1 (5 bases). Trimming shortened V by 2 bases and J by 6 bases, and 10 bases separated the two germline ends. This CDR3 is 13 amino acids long. Germline CDR1 is SEHNR and CDR2 is FQNEAQ (reference sequence). The CDR3 reads CASSLIQGHGYTF. CDR3 bases: TGTGCCAGCAGCTTAATTCAGGGCCATGGCTACACCTTC.

J is TRBJ2-1 and V is TRBV4-1, with 10 bases matching TRBD2. The CDR3 loop spans 18 amino acids. Germline lookup yields CDR1 MGHRA and CDR2 YSYEKL. Trimming at V came to 1 base and at J to 4 bases, leaving 10 bases not matched to a gene. The CDR3 is CASSQGTLQRGGYNEQFF. The CDR3 DNA follows: TGCGCCAGCAGCCAAGGGACCCTCCAGCGGGGGGGTTACAATGAGCAGTTCTTC.

The rearrangement joins TRBV7-9 to TRBJ2-7; D might be TRBD1 (6 bases). The V end was cut by 5 bases, the J end by 6 bases, with 11 bases between. Germline V gene data show CDR1 as SEHNR and CDR2 as FQNEAQ (reference sequence). CDR3 length: 12 amino acids. DNA for the CDR3: TGTGCCAGCAGCCAGAACAGGGTCGAGCAGTACTTC. This sequence encodes CASSQNRVEQYF.

The CDR3 loop is CASSPDSFSNTGELFF. In DNA form, the CDR3 reads TGCGCCAGCAGCCCAGACAGTTTTTCGAACACCGGGGAGCTGTTTTTT. The chain couples TRBV4-3 to TRBJ2-2, with D possibly being TRBD1 (5 bases). V lost 4 bases and J 0 bases, leaving 12 bases between the germline ends. The V gene's germline CDR1 is LGHNA and CDR2 YSLEER. The CDR3 is 16 residues long.

V is TRBV29-1 and J is TRBJ1-5; D possibly corresponds to TRBD1 (5 bases). Trimming removed 4 bases from V and 3 bases from J, with 7 bases in between. This CDR3 region has 12 residues. Germline-derived CDR1 and CDR2 are SQVTM and ANQGSEA. CDR3: CSVGGFNQPQHF. As DNA, the CDR3 is TGCAGCGTTGGGGGGTTCAATCAGCCCCAGCATTTT.

V and J are TRBV5-1 and TRBJ1-2; D is undetermined. Germline lookup yields CDR1 SGHRS and CDR2 YFSETQ. This CDR3 has 16 residues. V dropped 4 bases and J dropped 5 bases, with 21 bases sitting between them. CDR3 region: CASSLSPLQVSYGYTF. The DNA of the CDR3 is TGCGCCAGCAGCCTTAGCCCCCTTCAGGTCTCATATGGCTACACCTTC. The full variable domain, its missing parts supplied by reference TRBV5-1 and TRBJ1-2, is KAGVTQTPRYLIKTRGQQVTLSCSPISGHRSVSWYQQTPGQGLQFLFEYFSETQRNKGNFPGRFSGRQFSNSRSEMNVSTLELGDSALYLCASSLSPLQVSYGYTFGSGTRLTVV.

The rearrangement joins TRBV4-3 to TRBJ1-1, with D perhaps TRBD1 (6 bases). The CDR3 spans 15 residues. The germline V gene encodes CDR1 LGHNA and CDR2 YSLEER. The V end was cut by 0 bases, the J end by 0 bases, with 8 bases between. CDR3 in DNA: TGCGCCAGCAGCCAAGATTGGACAGTGAACACTGAAGCTTTCTTT. Residues: CASSQDWTVNTEAFF.

This clonotype was seen repeatedly, ten times or more. The chain links TRBV12-3 or TRBV12-4 to TRBJ2-7; D is unclear. The ends were cut back, 2 bases at V and 2 bases at J, with 4 bases in the middle. The CDR3 contains 12 residues. The chain's CDR3 is CASSLHPYEQYF. The CDR3 DNA sequence: TGTGCCAGCAGTTTACATCCCTACGAGCAGTACTTC.

V gene TRBV27 combines with J gene TRBJ2-2; TRBD1 agrees at 9 bases. CDR3 size: 14 residues. Germline CDR1 and CDR2: MNHEY and SMNVEV (reference sequence). With 7 bases clipped from V and 5 bases from J, the junction kept 5 bases outside the gene matches. The CDR3 DNA sequence: TGTGCCAGCACGTGGGGACAGGGTACCGGGGAGCTGTTTTTT. Protein product: CASTWGQGTGELFF.